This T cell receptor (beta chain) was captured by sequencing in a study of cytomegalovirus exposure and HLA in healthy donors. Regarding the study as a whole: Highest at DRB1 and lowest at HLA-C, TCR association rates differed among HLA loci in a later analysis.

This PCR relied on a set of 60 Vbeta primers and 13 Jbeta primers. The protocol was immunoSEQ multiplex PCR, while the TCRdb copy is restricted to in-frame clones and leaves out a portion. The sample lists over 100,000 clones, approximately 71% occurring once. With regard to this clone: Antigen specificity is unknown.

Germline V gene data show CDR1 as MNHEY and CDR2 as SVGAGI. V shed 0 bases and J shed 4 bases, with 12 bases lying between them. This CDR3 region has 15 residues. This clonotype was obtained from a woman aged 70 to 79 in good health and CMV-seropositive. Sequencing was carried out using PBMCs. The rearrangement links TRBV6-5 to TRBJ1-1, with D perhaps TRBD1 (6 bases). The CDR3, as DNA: TGTGCCAGCAGTTACTCCCCACAGGGAAGCACTGAAGCTTTCTTT. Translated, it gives CASSYSPQGSTEAFF.